Described below is a single TCR beta chain sequence and its context. The target antigen is unknown. The donors, all of them Caucasian adults, lived in Nashville, Tennessee. CD4+ cells underwent separation, giving CD45RA+ naive and CD45RA-negative memory subsets. These data come from a study of shared clonotypes between healthy human individuals. Broader study findings: Rarefaction analysis demonstrated incomplete sorted-subset sequencing notwithstanding large depth.

Germline CDR1 and CDR2: ENHRY and SYGVKD. Trimming removed 6 bases at V and 0 bases at J, with 8 bases between. The CDR3 has 14 residues. In the sorted-subset replicate PCRs, 200 ng DNA, 25,000 to 30,000 T cell genomes, was used. Sequencing was performed with immunoSEQ multiplex PCR; in TCRdb, only in-frame clones are kept and a portion is missing. This sample has over 2 million clones; roughly 95% occur once, and the top ten carry approximately 0.13%. Sequencing used naive CD4+ T cells sorted from blood. Described subset: CD45RA+ positively selected. This clonotype originated in a man aged 18 to 30 in good health. This chain connects TRBV10-3 to TRBJ2-2; maybe TRBD2 (5 bases). The CDR3 sequence is CAIRSGSNTGELFF. CDR3 DNA sequence: TGTGCCATCAGATCGGGATCGAACACCGGGGAGCTGTTTTTT.